This passage covers 25 T cell receptor beta chains from one sample sequenced in a study of T cells and Merkel cell carcinoma outcomes. Some clones are missing from TCRdb's copy, which holds only in-frame ones; the method was immunoSEQ multiplex PCR. The sample yields roughly 15,000 clones, 80% to 90% seen once. Sequenced: tumor tissue from Merkel cell carcinoma. The receptors shown here come from a human donor with Merkel cell carcinoma.

The chain is built from TRBV7-6 and TRBJ1-5; D perhaps matches TRBD1 (6 bases). CDR3 length equals 13 residues. Between the trimmed V and J ends, which lost 5 bases and 8 bases, there was a span of 13 bases. CDR1 and CDR2 (germline): SGHVS, FNYEAQ. CDR3 bases: TGTGCCAGCAGCGCCGACGGGGGCAAGCCCCAGCATTTT. This encodes CASSADGGKPQHF.

The chain recombines TRBV27 with TRBJ1-6; a weak D match, TRBD1 (6 bases). The CDR3 is 14 amino acids. In germline, CDR1 is MNHEY, CDR2 SMNVEV (reference sequence). Trimming stripped 7 bases from V and 8 bases from J, with 15 bases between. CDR3 sequence reads: CASTWTDGYSPLHF. CDR3 in DNA: TGTGCCAGCACTTGGACAGACGGCTATTCACCCCTCCACTTT.

This sequence joins TRBV5-1 and TRBJ1-2; the D is unclear. V lost 3 bases to trimming and J lost 0 bases, with 6 bases between them. Looked up from germline, CDR1 is SGHRS and CDR2 is YFSETQ. The CDR3 extends over 13 amino acids. The CDR3 sequence is CASSSTANYGYTF. CDR3 nucleotide sequence: TGCGCCAGCAGCTCTACAGCTAACTATGGCTACACCTTC.

V is TRBV7-9 and J is TRBJ1-1; perhaps TRBD1 as D (5 bases). CDR1 SEHNR and CDR2 FQNEAQ come from the germline V gene (reference sequence). The CDR3 has 15 residues. V was clipped by 5 bases and J by 6 bases, with 19 bases between them. As DNA, the CDR3 is TGTGCCAGCAGCCCATCCTCGCCCCCGGGACCTGAAGCTTTCTTT. Translated: CASSPSSPPGPEAFF.

The chain links TRBV7-8 to TRBJ1-5; possibly TRBD1 for D (5 bases). CDR3 size: 15 residues. V lost 5 bases and J 4 bases, leaving 15 bases between the germline ends. CDR1 and CDR2 from the germline V gene are SGHVS and FQNEAQ. Here the CDR3 reads CASSHGDGKNQPQHF. The CDR3 nucleotides read TGTGCCAGCAGCCATGGGGACGGAAAGAATCAGCCCCAGCATTTT. The full variable domain, completed using reference TRBV7-8 and TRBJ1-5, is GAGVSQSPRYKVAKRGQDVALRCDPISGHVSLFWYQQALGQGPEFLTYFQNEAQLDKSGLPSDRFFAERPEGSVSTLKIQRTQQEDSAVYLCASSHGDGKNQPQHFGDGTRLSIL.

This clone was seen just once. This sequence joins TRBV5-1 and TRBJ2-7; tentatively, D is TRBD1 (6 bases). Trimming stripped 4 bases from V and 12 bases from J, with 20 bases between. The CDR3 contains 13 residues. The germline V gene encodes CDR1 SGHRS and CDR2 YFSETQ. CDR3 sequence (DNA): TGCGCCAGCAGCCGACCCCCGGGACACCACAGGTACTTC. Translation: CASSRPPGHHRYF.

This clone is medium-sized by share. The CDR3 loop reads CASSYRGQDYGYTF. In DNA form, the CDR3 reads TGTGCCAGCAGCTACAGGGGGCAAGACTATGGCTACACCTTC. The chain uses TRBV5-4 and TRBJ1-2, with 9 bases identical to TRBD1. V was pared by 3 bases and J by 3 bases, with 3 bases of the junction left unmatched. The CDR3 is 14 residues long. Germline loops: CDR1 SGHNT, CDR2 YYREEE (reference sequence).

The J gene is TRBJ1-3, the V gene TRBV5-1, with a weak D call TRBD1 (6 bases). Trimming removed 4 bases from V and 3 bases from J, with 11 bases in between. This CDR3 spans 14 amino acids. Germline CDR1 SGHRS, CDR2 YFSETQ. The CDR3 nucleotides read TGCGCCAGCAGCCCAACAGGGAATGGAAACACCATATATTTT. It encodes CASSPTGNGNTIYF.

The J gene is TRBJ2-4, the V gene TRBV4-1; TRBD1 agrees at 11 bases. This CDR3 is 14 amino acids long. Germline V lookup: CDR1 MGHRA, CDR2 YSYEKL. V trimming: 3 bases; J trimming: 6 bases; junction bases outside the gene matches: 1. DNA of the CDR3: TGCGCCAGCAGCCAGGGACAGGGGGTAAACATTCAGTACTTC. Amino acids: CASSQGQGVNIQYF.

The chain links TRBV30 to TRBJ1-2, with TRBD1 as a possible D gene (5 bases). This CDR3 has 13 amino acids. The germline V and J ends were trimmed by 2 bases and 7 bases, with 14 bases remaining between them. CDR1 and CDR2 from the germline V gene are GTSNPN and SVGIG (reference sequence). CDR3 DNA: TGTGCCTGGAGTCGGCCCCCGGGGGGTGGCTACACCTTC. Its protein is CAWSRPPGGGYTF. Drawing the rest from reference TRBV30 and TRBJ1-2, the complete variable domain is SQTIHQWPATLVQPVGSPLSLECTVEGTSNPNLYWYRQAAGRGLQLLFYSVGIGQISSEVPQNLSASRPQDRQFILSSKKLLLSDSGFYLCAWSRPPGGGYTFGSGTRLTVV.

The chain recombines TRBV28 with TRBJ1-1, with 10 bases fitting TRBD1. Germline lookup yields CDR1 MDHEN and CDR2 SYDVKM. V lost 6 bases and J lost 5; bases outside the gene matches: 3. CDR3 length: 13 residues. The CDR3 sequence: CASRPGQGTEAFF. The DNA for the CDR3 is TGTGCCAGCAGGCCGGGACAGGGGACTGAAGCTTTCTTT.

This CDR3 reads CASSLGGVGELFF. In DNA, the CDR3 is TGCGCCAGCAGCTTGGGGGGTGTCGGGGAGCTGTTTTTT. The chain combines TRBV5-1 with TRBJ2-2; D not certain. The V and J ends lost 0 bases and 7 bases respectively, with 7 bases between them. Germline values: CDR1 SGHRS, CDR2 YFSETQ. CDR3 length: 13 residues.

The rearrangement links TRBV5-5 to TRBJ1-5, with TRBD1 matching over 8 bases. The germline V gene encodes CDR1 SGHKS and CDR2 YYEKEE (reference sequence). The CDR3 spans 13 residues. V lost 4 bases, J lost 4 bases, and 1 base stayed unmatched. The CDR3 protein is CASSGQGNQPQHF. CDR3 sequence (DNA): TGTGCCAGCAGCGGACAGGGAAATCAGCCCCAGCATTTT.

The chain has TRBV2 and TRBJ2-3, with D perhaps being TRBD1 or TRBD2 (5 bases each). The CDR3 runs to 13 residues. The germline CDR1 and CDR2 sequences are SNHLY and FYNNEI. Trimming left V 3 bases short and J 5 bases short, with 9 bases between. CDR3 DNA: TGTGCCAGCAGTGACGGGACGGAAGATACGCAGTATTTT. It yields the protein CASSDGTEDTQYF.

The rearrangement links TRBV28 to TRBJ1-1, with D unresolved. CDR1 and CDR2 from the germline V gene are MDHEN and SYDVKM. The length of the CDR3 is 14 residues. Deletions cut 7 bases from V and 7 bases from J, with 19 bases between. CDR3 DNA: TGTGCCAGCACCACTTTCTCACTGTTAAATGAAGCTTTCTTT. Encoded protein: CASTTFSLLNEAFF.

Of note for this clone: One junction end disagrees with the germline gene, perhaps due to a read error. The chain has TRBV2 and TRBJ1-3; tentatively, D is TRBD1 (5 bases). The V gene's germline CDR1 is SNHLY and CDR2 FYNNEI. The CDR3 consists of 8 residues. CDR3 residues: CASGTRHF. In DNA, the CDR3 is TGTGCCAGCGGGACGAGGCATTTT.

To note about this clone: This sample also contains other DNA sequences that code for the same CDR3. CDR3 bases: TGTGCCAGCAGTTACGGACAGGGGGCGATCACCGGGGAGCTGTTTTTT. Translation gives CASSYGQGAITGELFF. The gene calls are TRBV6-5 and TRBJ2-2, with TRBD1 matching 11 bases. Trimming removed 2 bases from V and 4 bases from J; junction bases left unmatched: 3. Per germline, CDR1 MNHEY and CDR2 SVGAGI. This CDR3 spans 16 amino acids.

The chain carries TRBV7-2 and TRBJ1-1; D not certain. The CDR3 sequence is 13 residues long. V lost 5 bases and J lost 1, with 8 bases in between. CDR1 is SGHTA and CDR2 is FQGNSA in the germline V gene. CDR3 protein: CASSPPANTEAFF. For the CDR3, the DNA is TGTGCCAGCAGCCCACCCGCGAACACTGAAGCTTTCTTT.

V usage is TRBV10-3 and J usage is TRBJ2-1; 7 bases agree with TRBD2. In germline, CDR1 is ENHRY, CDR2 SYGVKD. The V segment lost 11 bases and the J segment 0 bases; nucleotides outside the gene matches: 16. The CDR3 runs to 17 residues. CDR3 DNA sequence: TGTGCCTCCGAGAGTGGGGCTAGCGGAAGCTCCTACAATGAGCAGTTCTTC. As protein: CASESGASGSSYNEQFF.

The gene calls are TRBV19 and TRBJ2-3, with 7 nucleotides matching TRBD2. There are 14 residues in the CDR3. V lost 9 bases and J lost 4; bases outside the gene matches: 10. Germline loops: CDR1 LNHDA, CDR2 SQIVND (reference sequence). The CDR3 nucleotides are TGTGCCAGCAAACTAGCGAAGGGAGCAGATACGCAGTATTTT. It encodes CASKLAKGADTQYF.

The chain couples TRBV30 to TRBJ2-2, with D possibly being TRBD2 (5 bases). The V end was cut by 2 bases, the J end by 4 bases, with 11 bases between. The CDR3 runs to 14 residues. Per the germline V gene, CDR1 is GTSNPN and CDR2 is SVGIG (reference sequence). In nucleotides, the CDR3 is TGTGCCTGGAGTTCGACTGGGAGCACCGGGGAGCTGTTTTTT. Translation: CAWSSTGSTGELFF.

The CDR3 loop is CASSYADSNYEQYF. CDR3 in DNA: TGTGCCAGCAGTTACGCAGACAGCAACTACGAGCAGTACTTC. The V gene is TRBV6-5, the J gene TRBJ2-7; D is perhaps TRBD1 (5 bases). V lost 2 bases and J lost 3, with 11 bases in between. The CDR3 runs 14 residues. Germline V gene data show CDR1 as MNHEY and CDR2 as SVGAGI.

The chain carries TRBV19 and TRBJ2-3; 8 bases map to TRBD1. The CDR3 runs to 13 residues. Unmatched junction bases numbered 4, after V lost 10 bases and J lost 1 base. CDR1 LNHDA and CDR2 SQIVND come from the germline V gene (reference sequence). As DNA, the CDR3 is TGTGCCAATCCGACAGGGGGCACAGATACGCAGTATTTT. Protein product: CANPTGGTDTQYF.

CDR3 loop: CASQGRGAEQYF. The CDR3 DNA follows: TGTGCCAGCCAAGGCAGGGGGGCCGAGCAGTACTTC. The genes are TRBV6-6 and TRBJ2-7; D may be TRBD1 (7 bases). Germline-derived CDR1 and CDR2 are MNHNY and SVGAGI (reference sequence). There are 12 residues in the CDR3. With 8 bases removed from V and 6 bases from J, the gap between germline ends came to 14 bases.

CDR3 coding DNA: TGCGCCAGCAGCTTTTTTCAAAGCACAGATACGCAGTATTTT. Protein: CASSFFQSTDTQYF. This rearrangement joins TRBV5-1 to TRBJ2-3; D is undetermined. CDR3 size: 14 residues. CDR1 SGHRS and CDR2 YFSETQ come from the germline V gene. V was clipped by 2 bases and J by 0 bases, with 7 bases between them.